The 17 T cell receptor beta chains below were found in one sample sequenced in a study of T cells in Graves' hyperthyroidism and ophthalmopathy. Amplified regions were TCR beta CDR3 sequences from RNA transcripts. Carried out on the TCR CDR3, a first-round RT-PCR used the HTBI primer set. A single record per CDR3 protein comes from TCRdb applying MiXCR to the multiplex PCR reads. There are 450,000 to 650,000 distinct CDR3 sequences in the sample; 17% occur only once, and approximately 15% lies in the top ten. Material: blood. These receptor sequences come from a woman younger than 35 with Graves' ophthalmopathy.

Ten or more counts support this clonotype. The chain recombines TRBV28 with TRBJ2-7, with no clear D. Germline values: CDR1 MDHEN, CDR2 SYDVKM. V lost 6 bases, J lost 6 bases, and 9 bases lay in between. The CDR3 contains 11 residues. The CDR3 is CASSIGREQYF. The CDR3 DNA reads as TGTGCCAGCAGCATTGGCCGCGAGCAGTACTTC. Full variable domain (missing parts from reference TRBV28 and TRBJ2-7): DVKVTQSSRYLVKRTGEKVFLECVQDMDHENMFWYRQDPGLGLRLIYFSYDVKMKEKGDIPEGYSVSREKKERFSLILESASTNQTSMYLCASSIGREQYFGPGTRLTVT.

There are many counts of this clonotype. The V gene is TRBV28, the J gene TRBJ1-1; TRBD1 might be the D (5 bases). The CDR3 loop spans 15 amino acids. Germline CDR1 MDHEN, CDR2 SYDVKM. V was shortened by 8 bases and J by 1 base, with 17 bases between the two germline ends. The CDR3 DNA sequence: TGTGCCAGCGAATCCCCGGGACCGTCGAACACTGAAGCTTTCTTT. It is translated as CASESPGPSNTEAFF.

This clonotype came up many times. DNA for the CDR3: TGTGCCTGGAGTGTAGGAGGGTCTGGGGCCAACGTCCTGACTTTC. Translating gives CAWSVGGSGANVLTF. The V gene is TRBV30, the J gene TRBJ2-6, with a weak D call TRBD2 (6 bases). V was shortened by 0 bases and J by 1 base, with 7 bases between the two germline ends. The CDR3 length is 15 residues. Germline CDR1 is GTSNPN and CDR2 is SVGIG (reference sequence). The full variable domain, completed using reference TRBV30 and TRBJ2-6, is SQTIHQWPATLVQPVGSPLSLECTVEGTSNPNLYWYRQAAGRGLQLLFYSVGIGQISSEVPQNLSASRPQDRQFILSSKKLLLSDSGFYLCAWSVGGSGANVLTFGAGSRLTVL.

This clonotype appeared many times. The V gene is TRBV20-1, the J gene TRBJ2-7; D is undetermined. This CDR3 region has 11 residues. Trimming left V 6 bases short and J 5 bases short, with 11 bases between. The germline CDR1 and CDR2 sequences are DFQATT and SNEGSKA (reference sequence). The CDR3 DNA reads TGCAGTGCCTCAATGGTCGACGAGCAGTACTTC. Translating gives CSASMVDEQYF.

This clonotype was seen a few times. V usage is TRBV6-1 and J usage is TRBJ1-4; TRBD1 matches at 7 bases. Trimming cost V 4 bases and J 2 bases; bases outside gene matches: 4. The germline V gene encodes CDR1 MNHNS and CDR2 SASEGT. The CDR3 is 15 residues long. CDR3 DNA sequence: TGTGCCAGCAGTGTTCCGGGACAGACTAATGAAAAACTGTTTTTT. The encoded protein is CASSVPGQTNEKLFF.

This clonotype appeared many times. This chain connects TRBV27 to TRBJ2-7; a possible D gene is TRBD1 (5 bases). CDR3 length: 17 residues. V was cut by 4 bases and J by 3 bases, with 22 bases left in between. Germline V lookup: CDR1 MNHEY, CDR2 SMNVEV (reference sequence). CDR3 in amino acids: CASSSTGLRQLLYEQYF. The CDR3 DNA is TGTGCCAGCAGTTCTACGGGCCTCCGACAGCTACTCTACGAGCAGTACTTC.

The CDR3 here is CASSLKPDRLAGGSNEQFF. CDR3 in DNA: TGTGCCAGCAGCTTAAAACCCGATCGACTAGCGGGAGGATCCAATGAGCAGTTCTTC. V and J are TRBV11-2 and TRBJ2-1; TRBD2 matches 13 bases. CDR1 and CDR2 from the germline V gene are SGHAT and FQNNGV. The CDR3 extends over 19 amino acids. V lost 2 bases to trimming and J lost 6 bases; unmatched junction nucleotides: 13.

This chain joins TRBV27 and TRBJ2-3, with D possibly matching TRBD2 (6 bases). V dropped 3 bases and J dropped 2 bases, with 12 bases sitting between them. Germline V CDR1 and CDR2: MNHEY, SMNVEV (reference sequence). The length of the CDR3 is 15 residues. CDR3 amino acids: CASSLLAIDTDTQYF. CDR3 sequence (DNA): TGTGCCAGCAGTTTGCTAGCGATTGACACAGATACGCAGTATTTT.

This clonotype appeared many times. The rearrangement links TRBV30 to TRBJ2-1; the D is unclear. Germline lookup yields CDR1 GTSNPN and CDR2 SVGIG (reference sequence). The CDR3 contains 13 residues. Trimming shortened V by 5 bases and J by 5 bases, and 13 bases separated the two germline ends. In DNA, the CDR3 is TGTGCCTGGGCTGCAGGCCGCAACAATGAGCAGTTCTTC. Protein: CAWAAGRNNEQFF.

V and J are TRBV27 and TRBJ2-2; TRBD1 might be the D (5 bases). The CDR3 is made up of 15 amino acids. The V end was cut by 3 bases, the J end by 4 bases, with 12 bases between. In germline, CDR1 is MNHEY, CDR2 SMNVEV (reference sequence). The CDR3 sequence: CASSFNDRITGELFF. The CDR3 coding sequence is TGTGCCAGCAGTTTTAACGACAGAATCACCGGGGAGCTGTTTTTT.

This clonotype has only a few counts. This sequence joins TRBV6-2 or TRBV6-3 and TRBJ1-2; D is uncertain. The CDR3 runs 13 residues. The V end lost 5 bases, the J end lost 4 bases, and 11 bases lay between the germline ends. Germline CDR1 reads MNHEY; CDR2 reads SVGEGT. The CDR3 DNA is TGTGCCAGCAGTATCGAGGGTGGCTATGGCTACACCTTC. Amino acids: CASSIEGGYGYTF.

This sequence joins TRBV9 and TRBJ2-7; 7 nucleotides match TRBD1. The V gene's germline CDR1 is SGDLS and CDR2 YYNGEE. The CDR3 has 16 residues. The J segment lost 4 bases and the V segment lost 0 bases, leaving 10 bases of the junction unmatched. CDR3 DNA sequence: TGTGCCAGCAGCGTAGGTCCTCGACAGGGCGCATACGAGCAGTACTTC. Its protein is CASSVGPRQGAYEQYF.

Comment on this clonotype: Relative to the germline gene, one junction end is altered; a read error may explain this. The V gene is TRBV5-1, the J gene TRBJ2-5, with 9 nucleotides matching TRBD2. Germline values: CDR1 SGHRS, CDR2 YFSETQ. There are 16 residues in the CDR3. In DNA, the CDR3 is TGTGCCAGCAGCTTAGCGTGGGTTAGCGGGAGTAAGACCCAGTACTTC. Translation gives CASSLAWVSGSKTQYF.

This clonotype was found a few times. The V call is TRBV7-9, the J call TRBJ2-7, with TRBD1 matching 9 bases. V lost 5 bases and J lost 3; bases outside the gene matches: 5. The CDR3 is made up of 14 amino acids. CDR1 and CDR2 from the germline V gene are SEHNR and FQNEAQ (reference sequence). CDR3 loop: CASSLQGASYEQYF. As DNA, the CDR3 is TGTGCCAGCAGCCTACAGGGGGCGAGCTACGAGCAGTACTTC.

The V and J genes are TRBV19 and TRBJ2-7, with TRBD2 matching over 15 bases. J was trimmed by 0 bases and V by 5 bases; bases with no gene match: 5. The CDR3 length is 17 residues. The germline CDR1 and CDR2 sequences are LNHDA and SQIVND (reference sequence). CDR3 DNA sequence: TGTGCCAGTAGTCCCGGACTAGCGGGGGGGCTCTCCTACGAGCAGTACTTC. Protein product: CASSPGLAGGLSYEQYF.

The genes are TRBV28 and TRBJ1-5; 9 bases are shared with TRBD1. The trim removed 2 bases at V and 2 bases at J, leaving 13 bases unmatched. This CDR3 has 19 amino acids. CDR1 MDHEN and CDR2 SYDVKM come from the germline V gene. The chain's CDR3 is CASSLSVIGDRAGNQPQHF. CDR3 in DNA: TGTGCCAGCAGTTTAAGCGTAATTGGGGACAGGGCGGGCAATCAGCCCCAGCATTTT.

The rearrangement links TRBV6-2 or TRBV6-3 to TRBJ1-1, with D perhaps TRBD1 (6 bases). CDR1 MNHEY and CDR2 SVGEGT come from the germline V gene. The V end was cut by 11 bases, the J end by 0 bases, with 13 bases between. CDR3 length equals 13 residues. In DNA form, the CDR3 reads TGTGCCGGGGGGGCTTTTGTGAACACTGAAGCTTTCTTT. As protein: CAGGAFVNTEAFF.